This T cell receptor (beta chain) appears in the sequencing data of a study of blood T cells in healthy people across ages. Study conclusions and caveats: Compared with aged donors, long-lived donors showed fewer expanded clones, suggesting selection. No one knew whether donors had CMV, which possibly confounded expanded clonotype changes.

With each sample, at least 5 micrograms of total RNA were extracted. Per germline, CDR1 MNHNS and CDR2 SASEGT. Trimming at V came to 2 bases and at J to 2 bases, leaving 5 bases not matched to a gene. This CDR3 is 15 amino acids long. On this clonotype: The antigen is unknown.

It was with a sample-barcoded 5' primer and a J-beta primer mix that a second PCR of about 6 to 12 cycles was run. TCRdb reprocessed the 5' RACE reads with MiXCR, giving one entry per CDR3 protein. The sample consists of around 990,000 distinct CDR3 sequences, around two fifths of them appearing once. V usage is TRBV6-1 and J usage is TRBJ1-1; 7 nucleotides align to TRBD1. The sequencing input was blood. The TCR originated in a young man in good health. The CDR3 loop reads CASSELGTENTEAFF. The CDR3 bases are TGTGCCAGCAGTGAATTGGGGACAGAAAACACTGAAGCTTTCTTT.